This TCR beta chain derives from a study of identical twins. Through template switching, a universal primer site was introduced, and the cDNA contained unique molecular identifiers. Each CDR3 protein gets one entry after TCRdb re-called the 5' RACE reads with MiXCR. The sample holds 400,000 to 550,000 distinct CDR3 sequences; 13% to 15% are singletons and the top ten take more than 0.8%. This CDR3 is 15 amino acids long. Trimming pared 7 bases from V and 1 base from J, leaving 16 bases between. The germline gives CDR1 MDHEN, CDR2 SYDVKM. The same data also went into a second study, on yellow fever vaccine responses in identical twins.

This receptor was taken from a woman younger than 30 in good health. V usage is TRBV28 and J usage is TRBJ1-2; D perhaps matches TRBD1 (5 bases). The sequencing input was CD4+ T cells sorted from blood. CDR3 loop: CASINTGVLNYGYTF. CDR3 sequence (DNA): TGTGCCAGCATTAACACAGGAGTTCTTAACTATGGCTACACCTTC.